The entry below gives a single T cell receptor beta chain sequence along with its context. Different DNA sequences within this sample yield the same CDR3. This record comes from a study of blood T cell repertoires in COVID-19. For the study at large: T cells, B-cell-depleted T cells, or PBMCs provided the cDNA or gDNA that served as material.

The table came from immunoSEQ multiplex PCR; TCRdb's copy has only in-frame clones and leaves some out. The repertoire holds roughly 290,000 clones, around 87% seen once, with 1.7% in the top ten. Self-reported history from a screening survey and questionnaire set each donor's cohort. The germline CDR1 and CDR2 sequences are SGHRS and YFSETQ. The CDR3 has 14 amino acids. The V segment lost 4 bases and the J segment 2 bases; nucleotides outside the gene matches: 2. J is TRBJ1-5 and V is TRBV5-1; 8 nucleotides align to TRBD1. The sample consisted of PBMCs or T cells enriched from blood (not recorded which). The clonotype was recovered from a woman younger than 30 with acute COVID-19. This CDR3 reads CASSPTGGNQPQHF. CDR3 coding DNA: TGCGCCAGCAGCCCGACAGGGGGCAATCAGCCCCAGCATTTT.